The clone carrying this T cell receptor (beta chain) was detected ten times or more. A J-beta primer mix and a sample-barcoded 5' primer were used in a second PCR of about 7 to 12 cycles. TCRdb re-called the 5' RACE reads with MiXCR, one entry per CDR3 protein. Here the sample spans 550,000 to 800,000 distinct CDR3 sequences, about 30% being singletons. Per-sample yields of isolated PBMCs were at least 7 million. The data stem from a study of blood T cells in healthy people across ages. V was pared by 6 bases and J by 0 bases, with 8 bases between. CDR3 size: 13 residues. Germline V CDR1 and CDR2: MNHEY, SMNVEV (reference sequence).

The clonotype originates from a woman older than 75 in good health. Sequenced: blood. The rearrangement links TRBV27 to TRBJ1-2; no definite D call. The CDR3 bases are TGTGCCAGCAGACTTGGAGCTAACTATGGCTACACCTTC. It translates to CASRLGANYGYTF.